This T cell receptor beta chain was sequenced during a study of monozygotic twins with inflammatory bowel disease. Broader study findings: No difference was seen in repertoire similarity between concordant and discordant twins, possibly from limited power. Fewer clonotypes were shared with others by IBD patients than by healthy twins, especially with disease activity.

cDNA was produced in eight separate reactions per sample. cDNA for TCRalpha and TCRbeta was amplified by nested PCRs of roughly 15 then around 9 cycles. TCRdb re-called the 5' RACE reads; one entry per CDR3 protein, DNA not given. The sample spans 300,000 to 350,000 distinct CDR3 sequences; the ten largest clones claim 2% to 2.5%. To note about this clonotype: Antigen unknown.

Germline V CDR1 and CDR2: MNHEY, SVGAGI. The CDR3 is 13 residues long. The chain uses TRBV6-5 and TRBJ1-6. The source is a human donor with ulcerative colitis or Crohn's disease, or a healthy co-twin of an affected twin (not recorded which). The sequenced sample was blood. Here the CDR3 reads CASSYLSNSPLHF.